Below, 14 T cell receptor beta chains from the same sample are listed, as sequenced in a study of response to subunit inactivated influenza vaccine. TCRdb independently ran MiXCR on the RT-PCR reads; one entry per CDR3 protein. The sample carries over 450,000 distinct CDR3 sequences, around 13% recorded once. The starting material was PBMCs from blood, obtained roughly 47 days after vaccination. Source of these receptors: a man in his fifties who received an inactivated influenza vaccine.

In this sample, this clonotype turned up a few times. The chain carries TRBV7-9 and TRBJ2-7; 9 positions match TRBD1. The V segment lost 4 bases and the J segment 6 bases; nucleotides outside the gene matches: 7. Germline CDR1 SEHNR, CDR2 FQNEAQ (reference sequence). This CDR3 has 14 amino acids. CDR3 loop: CASSSQGAWAEQYF. The CDR3 DNA follows: TGTGCCAGCAGCTCACAGGGGGCTTGGGCCGAGCAGTACTTC. The full variable domain, in which reference TRBV7-9 and TRBJ2-7 provide the parts outside the CDR3, is DTGVSQNPRHKITKRGQNVTFRCDPISEHNRLYWYRQTLGQGPEFLTYFQNEAQLEKSRLLSDRFSAERPKGSFSTLEIQRTEQGDSAMYLCASSSQGAWAEQYFGPGTRLTVT.

This clonotype was observed a few times. The chain employs TRBV18 and TRBJ1-1; D gene ambiguous. The CDR3 totals 16 residues. Trimming removed 4 bases from V and 0 bases from J, with 15 bases in between. Germline V gene sequence: CDR1 KGHSH, CDR2 LQKENI. The CDR3 is CASSQSPYKMNTEAFF. As DNA, the CDR3 is TGTGCCAGCTCACAAAGCCCGTATAAAATGAACACTGAAGCTTTCTTT.

This clonotype was seen repeatedly, ten times or more. V gene TRBV20-1 combines with J gene TRBJ2-5; 12 positions match TRBD2. Germline CDR1 reads DFQATT; CDR2 reads SNEGSKA (reference sequence). This CDR3 has 17 residues. Trimming cost V 5 bases and J 5 bases; bases outside gene matches: 15. CDR3 nucleotide sequence: TGCAGTGCTCTTAAGTTACCTAGCGGGGGGGATCGGGAGACCCAGTACTTC. Translation: CSALKLPSGGDRETQYF.

This clonotype has only a few counts. J is TRBJ2-4 and V is TRBV12-3 or TRBV12-4; maybe TRBD1 (6 bases). This CDR3 contains 14 residues. V was trimmed by 5 bases and J by 9 bases, leaving 17 bases between them. DNA for the CDR3: TGTGCCAGCAGTCTCACCGGGACAAAGGGCATTCAGTACTTC. Its protein is CASSLTGTKGIQYF.

The gene calls are TRBV28 and TRBJ2-3; D ambiguous. Trimming left V 2 bases short and J 2 bases short, with 14 bases between. CDR3 length equals 16 residues. Germline CDR1 MDHEN, CDR2 SYDVKM. CDR3 sequence: CASSLGPAIYTDTQYF. For the CDR3, the DNA is TGTGCCAGCAGTTTAGGGCCCGCCATCTACACAGATACGCAGTATTTT.

The sample holds a few counts of this clonotype. This chain joins TRBV20-1 and TRBJ2-7, with D unresolved. Germline CDR1 and CDR2: DFQATT and SNEGSKA (reference sequence). The CDR3 is 11 residues long. Trimming took off 1 base at V and 6 bases at J, with 7 bases between the two ends. CDR3 loop: CSARGNVEQYF. CDR3 bases: TGCAGTGCTAGAGGAAATGTCGAGCAGTACTTC.

Concerning this clonotype itself: The junction departs from the called germline gene at one end, perhaps through a read error. V and J are TRBV12-3 or TRBV12-4 and TRBJ1-6, with 9 bases that match TRBD1. There are 16 residues in the CDR3. CDR3 region: CASGLSTGGGNSPLHF. The DNA for the CDR3 is TGTGCCAGCGGGCTGTCGACAGGGGGAGGGAATTCGCCCCTCCACTTT.

This clonotype was seen a few times. CDR3 nucleotide sequence: TGTGCCAGCAGTGCCTCGGGACTCCGGGATCAGCCCCAGCATTTT. Residues: CASSASGLRDQPQHF. This chain uses TRBV2 with TRBJ1-5; D may be TRBD1 (5 bases). This CDR3 has 15 amino acids. The V and J ends lost 4 bases and 5 bases respectively, with 15 bases between them. From germline, CDR1 is SNHLY and CDR2 FYNNEI.

A few counts support this clonotype. The chain couples TRBV5-1 to TRBJ2-7; 7 bases agree with TRBD2. The CDR3 is 13 residues long. The germline V gene has CDR1 SGHRS and CDR2 YFSETQ. V lost 7 bases to trimming and J lost 3 bases; unmatched junction nucleotides: 7. CDR3 DNA sequence: TGCGCCAGCGGCGGGAGCGAAGGCTACGAGCAGTACTTC. This encodes CASGGSEGYEQYF.

This clonotype was detected only a few times. J is TRBJ2-5 and V is TRBV5-6, with 7 positions matching TRBD1. This CDR3 has 14 amino acids. J gave up 5 bases and V 5 bases, and 9 bases lay outside the gene matches. CDR1 and CDR2 (germline): SGHDT, YYEEEE. CDR3 nucleotide sequence: TGTGCCAGCAGGGTAGTTTCGGACAGGGAGACCCAGTACTTC. Translating gives CASRVVSDRETQYF.

This clonotype was detected only a few times. The J gene is TRBJ1-4, the V gene TRBV6-1, with 8 bases aligning to TRBD1. This CDR3 is 18 amino acids long. V was clipped by 6 bases and J by 0 bases; unmatched bases: 12. CDR1 is MNHNS, CDR2 SASEGT, per germline. The CDR3 region has the DNA TGTGCCAGCAGCCCCGACAGGGGAAGGGCCGCAACTAATGAAAAACTGTTTTTT. Translating gives CASSPDRGRAATNEKLFF.

This chain joins TRBV5-1 and TRBJ1-2; D unresolved. In germline, CDR1 is SGHRS, CDR2 YFSETQ. V dropped 3 bases and J dropped 3 bases, with 9 bases sitting between them. The CDR3 totals 13 residues. The CDR3 is CASSSPEDYGYTF. CDR3 in DNA: TGCGCCAGCAGCTCTCCTGAAGACTATGGCTACACCTTC. Full variable domain (missing parts from reference TRBV5-1 and TRBJ1-2): KAGVTQTPRYLIKTRGQQVTLSCSPISGHRSVSWYQQTPGQGLQFLFEYFSETQRNKGNFPGRFSGRQFSNSRSEMNVSTLELGDSALYLCASSSPEDYGYTFGSGTRLTVV.

This clonotype occurred a few times. This sequence joins TRBV4-3 and TRBJ1-1; D gene uncertain. The CDR3 totals 15 residues. Trimming took off 0 bases at V and 1 base at J, with 9 bases between the two ends. Germline V CDR1 and CDR2: LGHNA, YSLEER. The CDR3 spells CASSQDGRQNTEAFF. CDR3 bases: TGCGCCAGCAGCCAAGATGGCAGACAGAACACTGAAGCTTTCTTT.

This clonotype was counted only a few times. This chain uses TRBV14 with TRBJ2-2; D is undetermined. Trimming pared 2 bases from V and 3 bases from J, leaving 4 bases between. Looked up from germline, CDR1 is SGHDN and CDR2 is FVKESK. The CDR3 runs 13 residues. In nucleotides, the CDR3 is TGTGCCAGCAGCCAACAGCACACCGGGGAGCTGTTTTTT. Residues: CASSQQHTGELFF.